This record looks at one TCR beta chain sequence and its context. Its antigen remains unidentified. TCRdb reprocessed the reads via MiXCR and lists one record per CDR3 protein. The sample consists of about 920,000 distinct CDR3 sequences, approximately 32% of them appearing once. The sample originates from a study of T cell repertoires in cytomegalovirus infection. V lost 6 bases and J lost 7, with 19 bases in between. Germline V gene data show CDR1 as MNHEY and CDR2 as SMNVEV (reference sequence). This CDR3 spans 15 amino acids. This sample comprised cultured CD8+ T cells from PBMCs, obtained from culture after CMV antigen stimulation. The receptor's source is a human donor in good health (CMV status not recorded). Some clones in this sample may be carry-over from other donors' samples. This rearrangement joins TRBV27 to TRBJ2-1; a weak D match, TRBD2 (6 bases). As DNA, the CDR3 is TGTGCCAGCAGCTTACCTACGGGGGTTGGAAATGAGCAGTTCTTC. It specifies CASSLPTGVGNEQFF.